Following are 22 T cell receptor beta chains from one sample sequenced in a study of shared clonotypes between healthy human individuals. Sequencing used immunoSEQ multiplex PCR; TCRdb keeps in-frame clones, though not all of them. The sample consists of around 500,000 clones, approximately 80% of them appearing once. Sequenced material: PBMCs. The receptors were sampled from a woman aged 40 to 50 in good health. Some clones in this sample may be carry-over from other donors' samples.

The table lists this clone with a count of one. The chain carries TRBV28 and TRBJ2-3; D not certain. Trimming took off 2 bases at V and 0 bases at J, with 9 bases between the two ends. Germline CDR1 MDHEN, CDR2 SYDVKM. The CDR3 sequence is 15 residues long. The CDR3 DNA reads TGTGCCAGCAGTTTAGGCGGAGTCAGCACAGATACGCAGTATTTT. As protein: CASSLGGVSTDTQYF.

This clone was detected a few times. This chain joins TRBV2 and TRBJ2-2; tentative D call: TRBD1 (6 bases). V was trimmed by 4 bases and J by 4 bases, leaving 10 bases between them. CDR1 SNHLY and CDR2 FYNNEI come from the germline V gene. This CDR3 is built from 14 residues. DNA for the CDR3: TGTGCCAGCAGTGTACAGGGAACCACCGGGGAGCTGTTTTTT. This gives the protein CASSVQGTTGELFF.

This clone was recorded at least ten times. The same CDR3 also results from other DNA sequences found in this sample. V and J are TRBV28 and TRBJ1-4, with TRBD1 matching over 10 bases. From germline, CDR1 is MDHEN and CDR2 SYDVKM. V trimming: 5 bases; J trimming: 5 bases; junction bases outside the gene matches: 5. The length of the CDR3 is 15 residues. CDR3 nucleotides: TGTGCCAGCAGTAAAGGACAGGGGGGGAATGAAAAACTGTTTTTT. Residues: CASSKGQGGNEKLFF.

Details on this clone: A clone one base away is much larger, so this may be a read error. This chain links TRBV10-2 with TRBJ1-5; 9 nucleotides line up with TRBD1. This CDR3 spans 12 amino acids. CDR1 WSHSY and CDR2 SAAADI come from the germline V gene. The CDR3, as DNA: TGCACCAGCAGGGACAGGGATCAGCCCCAGCATTTT. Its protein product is CTSRDRDQPQHF.

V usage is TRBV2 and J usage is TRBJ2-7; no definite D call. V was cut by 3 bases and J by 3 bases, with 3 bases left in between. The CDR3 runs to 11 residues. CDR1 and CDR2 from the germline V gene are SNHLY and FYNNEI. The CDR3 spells CASSDNYEQYF. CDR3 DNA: TGTGCCAGCAGTGACAACTACGAGCAGTACTTC.

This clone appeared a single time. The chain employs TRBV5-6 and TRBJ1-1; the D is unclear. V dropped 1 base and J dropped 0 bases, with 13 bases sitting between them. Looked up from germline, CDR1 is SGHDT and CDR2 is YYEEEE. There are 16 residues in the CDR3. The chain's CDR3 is CASSLLGSTMNTEAFF. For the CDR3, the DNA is TGTGCCAGCAGCTTGTTGGGCAGTACTATGAACACTGAAGCTTTCTTT.

The CDR3 region is CASSPGTSGLGEQYF. For the CDR3, the DNA is TGTGCCAGCTCACCTGGGACTAGCGGCTTGGGGGAGCAGTACTTC. V gene TRBV18 combines with J gene TRBJ2-7; 11 positions agree with TRBD2. The CDR3 contains 15 residues. Trimming took 3 bases from V and 7 from J; bases not matched to a gene: 8. The V gene's germline CDR1 is KGHSH and CDR2 LQKENI.

CDR3 residues: CASRETTYTGELFF. The CDR3 region has the DNA TGTGCCAGCAGGGAGACTACCTACACCGGGGAGCTGTTTTTT. The chain joins TRBV9 to TRBJ2-2, with D perhaps matching TRBD2 (5 bases). There are 14 residues in the CDR3. The germline gives CDR1 SGDLS, CDR2 YYNGEE. V was shortened by 5 bases and J by 3 bases, with 11 bases between the two germline ends.

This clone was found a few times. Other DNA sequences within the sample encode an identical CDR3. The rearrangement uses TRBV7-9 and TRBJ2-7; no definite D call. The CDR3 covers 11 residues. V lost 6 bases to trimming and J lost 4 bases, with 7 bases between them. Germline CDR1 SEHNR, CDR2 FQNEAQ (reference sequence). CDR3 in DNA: TGTGCCAGCAGTAGGGCTTACGAGCAGTACTTC. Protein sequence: CASSRAYEQYF.

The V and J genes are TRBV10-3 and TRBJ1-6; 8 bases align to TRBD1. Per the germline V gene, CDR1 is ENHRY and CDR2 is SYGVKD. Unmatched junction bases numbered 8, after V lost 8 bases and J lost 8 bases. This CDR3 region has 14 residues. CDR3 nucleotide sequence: TGTGCCATCCGACAGGGGCCGGGCGATTCACCCCTCCACTTT. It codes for CAIRQGPGDSPLHF.

The CDR3 nucleotides are TGTGCCAGCAGTTCACGACTAGCGGAAGAATATAGGGGCTACGAGCAGTACTTC. Protein product: CASSSRLAEEYRGYEQYF. The rearrangement uses TRBV28 and TRBJ2-7; 9 bases agree with TRBD2. J lost 3 bases, V lost 4 bases, and 16 bases had no gene match. Germline loops: CDR1 MDHEN, CDR2 SYDVKM. The CDR3 has 18 amino acids. The whole variable domain, filled in from reference TRBV28 and TRBJ2-7, reads DVKVTQSSRYLVKRTGEKVFLECVQDMDHENMFWYRQDPGLGLRLIYFSYDVKMKEKGDIPEGYSVSREKKERFSLILESASTNQTSMYLCASSSRLAEEYRGYEQYFGPGTRLTVT.

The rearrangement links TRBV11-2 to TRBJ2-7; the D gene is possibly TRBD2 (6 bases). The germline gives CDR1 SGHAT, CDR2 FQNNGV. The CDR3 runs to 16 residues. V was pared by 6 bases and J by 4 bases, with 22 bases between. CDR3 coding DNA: TGTGCCAGCAGATCTACGGGACTCCAAAGGAATTACGAGCAGTACTTC. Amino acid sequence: CASRSTGLQRNYEQYF.

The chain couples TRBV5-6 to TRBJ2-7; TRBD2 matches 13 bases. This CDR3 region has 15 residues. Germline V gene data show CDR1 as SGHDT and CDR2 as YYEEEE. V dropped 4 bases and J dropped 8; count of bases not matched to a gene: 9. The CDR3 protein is CASSPEGLAGTKQYF. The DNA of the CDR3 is TGTGCCAGCAGCCCGGAGGGACTAGCGGGGACAAAGCAGTACTTC.

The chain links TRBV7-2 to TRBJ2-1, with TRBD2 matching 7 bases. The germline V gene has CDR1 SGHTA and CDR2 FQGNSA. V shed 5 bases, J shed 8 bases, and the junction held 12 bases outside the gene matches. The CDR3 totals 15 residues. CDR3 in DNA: TGTGCCAGCAGCCGGACTAGTAGGGTTTGGGATGAGCAGTTCTTC. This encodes CASSRTSRVWDEQFF.

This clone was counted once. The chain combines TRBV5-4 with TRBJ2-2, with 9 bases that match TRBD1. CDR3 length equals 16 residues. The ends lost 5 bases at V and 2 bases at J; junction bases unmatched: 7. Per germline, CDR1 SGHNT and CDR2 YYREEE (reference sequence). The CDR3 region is CASSEGTGINTGELFF. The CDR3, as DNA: TGTGCCAGCAGTGAGGGGACAGGGATAAACACCGGGGAGCTGTTTTTT.

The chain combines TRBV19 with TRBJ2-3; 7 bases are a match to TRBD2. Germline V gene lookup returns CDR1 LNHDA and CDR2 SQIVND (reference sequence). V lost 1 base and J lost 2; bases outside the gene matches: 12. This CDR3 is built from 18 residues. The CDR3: CASSIGPGEGGNTDTQYF. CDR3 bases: TGTGCCAGTAGTATAGGCCCGGGCGAGGGAGGGAACACAGATACGCAGTATTTT. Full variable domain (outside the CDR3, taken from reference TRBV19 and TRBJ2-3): DGGITQSPKYLFRKEGQNVTLSCEQNLNHDAMYWYRQDPGQGLRLIYYSQIVNDFQKGDIAEGYSVSREKKESFPLTVTSAQKNPTAFYLCASSIGPGEGGNTDTQYFGPGTRLTVL.

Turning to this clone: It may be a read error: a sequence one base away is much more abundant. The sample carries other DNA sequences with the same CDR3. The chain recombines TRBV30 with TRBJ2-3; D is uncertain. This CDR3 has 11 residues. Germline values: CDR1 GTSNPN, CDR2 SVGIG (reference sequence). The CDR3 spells CACSLSHTQYF. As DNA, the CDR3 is TGCGCCTGTTCCCTAAGCCACACGCAGTATTTT.

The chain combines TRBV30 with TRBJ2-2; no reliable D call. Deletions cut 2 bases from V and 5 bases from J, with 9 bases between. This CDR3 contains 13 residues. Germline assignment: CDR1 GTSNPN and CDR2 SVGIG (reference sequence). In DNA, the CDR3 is TGTGCCTGGAGTTATATGCGAACCGGGGAGCTGTTTTTT. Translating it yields CAWSYMRTGELFF.

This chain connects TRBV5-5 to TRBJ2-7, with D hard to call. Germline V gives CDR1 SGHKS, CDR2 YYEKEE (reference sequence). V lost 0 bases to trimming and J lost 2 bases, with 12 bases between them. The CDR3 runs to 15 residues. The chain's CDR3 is CASSLASGGPYEQYF. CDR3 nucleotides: TGTGCCAGCAGCTTGGCCTCGGGTGGACCCTACGAGCAGTACTTC. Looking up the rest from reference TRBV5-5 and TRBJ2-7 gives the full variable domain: DAGVTQSPTHLIKTRGQQVTLRCSPISGHKSVSWYQQVLGQGPQFIFQYYEKEERGRGNFPDRFSARQFPNYSSELNVNALLLGDSALYLCASSLASGGPYEQYFGPGTRLTVT.

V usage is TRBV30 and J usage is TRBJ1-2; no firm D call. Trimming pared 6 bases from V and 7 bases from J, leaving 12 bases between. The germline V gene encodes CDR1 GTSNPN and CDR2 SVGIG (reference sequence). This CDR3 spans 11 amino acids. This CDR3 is CACLYLGGYTF. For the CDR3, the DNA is TGTGCCTGTCTTTACTTAGGTGGCTACACCTTC.

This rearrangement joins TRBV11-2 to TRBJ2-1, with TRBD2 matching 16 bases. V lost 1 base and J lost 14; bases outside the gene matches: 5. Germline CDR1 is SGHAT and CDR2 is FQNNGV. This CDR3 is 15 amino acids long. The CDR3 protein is CASSLAGTSGRAEFF. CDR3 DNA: TGTGCCAGCAGCTTAGCCGGGACTAGCGGGAGGGCCGAGTTCTTC.

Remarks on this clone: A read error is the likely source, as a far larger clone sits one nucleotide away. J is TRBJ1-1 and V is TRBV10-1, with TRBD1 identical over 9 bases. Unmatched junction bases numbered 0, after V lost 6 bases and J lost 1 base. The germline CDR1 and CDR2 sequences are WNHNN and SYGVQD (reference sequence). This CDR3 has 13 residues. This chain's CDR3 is CASRQGANTEAFF. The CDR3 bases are TGCGCCAGCAGACAGGGGGCGAACACTGAAGCTTTCTTT.